Listed below are T cell receptor beta chains from one sample, sequenced in a study of T cells after yellow fever vaccination. MiXCR was run by TCRdb on the 5' RACE reads, yielding one entry per CDR3 protein. The sample yields 450,000 to 600,000 distinct CDR3 sequences, approximately 16% seen once. The specimen comprised PBMCs, sampled about 5 days after the first yellow fever vaccination. All receptors come from a man younger than 30 who received the YFV17D yellow fever vaccine. Both conserved end residues are trimmed from each CDR3. Each record gives: D gene, V gene, CDR3 protein. A D gene is named only where the DNA matches it firmly.

>-|TRBV9
ASGSGTYSNQPQH
>-|TRBV24-1
ATSDRSGLGYT
>-|TRBV4-1
ASSPYTGNTEAF
>TRBD2|TRBV5-1
ASSLAGGSLEGEQF
>TRBD1|TRBV7-9
ASSPGQGGTFYIQY
>-|TRBV5-4
ASSLYVGRKTQY
>-|TRBV24-1
ATSDFTANEQF
>TRBD1|TRBV30
AWSVTGGVWNTIY
>-|TRBV7-9
ASSLVKRDILYNEQF
>-|TRBV6-5
ASSYDQGETQY
>-|TRBV9
ASSAPGPVNYGYT
>TRBD2|TRBV5-1
ASRLAGTISYNEQF
>-|TRBV7-2
ASSLMNEQF
>TRBD2|TRBV7-3
ASSYGGGLAPNEQF
>-|TRBV4-3
ASSQVKLSGELF
>-|TRBV20-1
SAREGHTDTQY
>-|TRBV10-3
AIRASPGLEDLGELF
>-|TRBV11-2
ASSLLGVYEQY
>TRBD2|TRBV5-1
ASSSSRTSGNHEQF
>TRBD2|TRBV6-4
ASSDEAGGTDTQY
>-|TRBV12-3/TRBV12-4
ASSVWRTGELF
>-|TRBV4-3
ASSARDGLTEAF
>-|TRBV25-1
ASSEWGNEETQY
>-|TRBV7-2
ASSPPPQGETQY
>TRBD2|TRBV29-1
SVGVMQGGEQY
>-|TRBV24-1
ATSDLAEPPGNTIY
>-|TRBV5-1
ASSLNRPGADTQY
>TRBD1|TRBV6-2/TRBV6-3
ASGKEQGIQETQY
>-|TRBV24-1
ATSGPRGYNEQF
>-|TRBV5-4
ASSLADSHFTDTQY
>-|TRBV9
ASSVAYSGNTIY
>-|TRBV25-1
ASSGPFNQPQH
>-|TRBV6-5
ASSYSLRMNTEAF
>TRBD2|TRBV18
ASSPLRSGGAKNIQY
>TRBD1|TRBV5-1
ASSLAQGAPTDTQY
>-|TRBV9
ASSVGPDSYEQY
>TRBD1|TRBV29-1
SGGQGNTEAF
>-|TRBV6-5
ASSRRGEKLF
>-|TRBV5-6
ASAGTFQAYAEAF
>TRBD2|TRBV5-6
ASSLTSGGRGTDTQY
>-|TRBV3-1
ASSPRSGANVLT
>-|TRBV3-1
ASGWTAKNIQY
>-|TRBV4-3
ASSQEYADYGELF
>TRBD2|TRBV6-5
ASSWSGEGETQY
>-|TRBV10-3
AISGPSRDGYGYT
>TRBD1|TRBV5-4
ASSLDRAKYNEQF
>TRBD2|TRBV20-1
SASLAGFSDTQY
>-|TRBV19
ASSRGYGEQY
>-|TRBV5-1
ASETQGGRNNEQF
>-|TRBV12-3/TRBV12-4
ASRHGDQPQH
>-|TRBV11-2
ASSLGGADSN
>-|TRBV5-1
ASSLTHAGTDTQY